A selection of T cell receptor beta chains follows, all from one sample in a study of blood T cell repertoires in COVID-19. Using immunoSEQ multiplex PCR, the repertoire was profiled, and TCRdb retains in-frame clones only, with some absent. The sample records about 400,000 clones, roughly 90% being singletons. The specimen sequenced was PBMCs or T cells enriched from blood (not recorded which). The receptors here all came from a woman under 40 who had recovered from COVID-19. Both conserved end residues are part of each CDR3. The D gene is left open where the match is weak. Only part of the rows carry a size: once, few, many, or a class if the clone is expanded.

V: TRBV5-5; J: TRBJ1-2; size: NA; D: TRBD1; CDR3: CASSFNPTGGLGSF; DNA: TGTGCCAGCAGCTTTAATCCGACAGGGGGCTTGGGCAGCTTC
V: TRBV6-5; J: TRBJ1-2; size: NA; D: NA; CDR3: CASRDPGNYGYTF; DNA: TGTGCCAGCAGAGACCCCGGGAACTATGGCTACACCTTC
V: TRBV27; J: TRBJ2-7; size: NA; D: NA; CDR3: CASTANGGAYEQYF; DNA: TGTGCCAGCACTGCTAATGGCGGGGCCTACGAGCAGTACTTC
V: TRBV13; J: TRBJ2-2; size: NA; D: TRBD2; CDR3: CASSRSGLAGGGTGELFF; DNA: TGTGCCAGCAGCCGATCTGGCTTGGCGGGAGGTGGCACCGGGGAGCTGTTTTTT
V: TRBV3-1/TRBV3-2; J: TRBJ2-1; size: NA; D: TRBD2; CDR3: CASSQHLAGPVLNEQFF; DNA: TGTGCCAGCAGCCAACATTTAGCGGGACCCGTCCTCAATGAGCAGTTCTTC
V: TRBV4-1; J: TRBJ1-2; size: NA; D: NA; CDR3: CASSPPGGENYGYTF; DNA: TGCGCCAGCAGCCCACCGGGAGGAGAGAACTATGGCTACACCTTC
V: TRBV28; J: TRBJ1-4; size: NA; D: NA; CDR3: CASSLYRRDEKLFF; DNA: TGTGCCAGCAGTTTATATCGCAGGGATGAAAAACTGTTTTTT
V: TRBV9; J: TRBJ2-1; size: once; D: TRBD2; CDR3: CASSVLTGGEQFF; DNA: TGTGCCAGCAGCGTGCTAACGGGGGGGGAGCAGTTCTTC
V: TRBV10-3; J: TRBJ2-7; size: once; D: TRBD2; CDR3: CAIGTGGSYEQYF; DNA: TGTGCCATCGGGACGGGGGGTTCCTACGAGCAGTACTTC
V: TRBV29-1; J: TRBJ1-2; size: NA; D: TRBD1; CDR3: CSVAGTVYGYTF; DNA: TGCAGCGTCGCCGGGACAGTTTATGGCTACACCTTC
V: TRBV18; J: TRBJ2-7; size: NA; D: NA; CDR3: CASSPPPGSTYEQYF; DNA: TGTGCCAGCTCACCACCGCCGGGTTCCACCTACGAGCAGTACTTC
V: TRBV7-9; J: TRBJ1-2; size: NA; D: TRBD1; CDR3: CASSYLDREGYTF; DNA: TGTGCCAGCAGCTACTTGGACAGGGAAGGCTACACCTTC
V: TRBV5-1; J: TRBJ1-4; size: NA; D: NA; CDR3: CASSLGQGKGEKLFF; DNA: TGCGCCAGCAGCTTGGGCCAGGGTAAGGGTGAAAAACTGTTTTTT
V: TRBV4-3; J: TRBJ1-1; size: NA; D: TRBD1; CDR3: CASSQEPDRGLSEAFF; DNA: TGCGCCAGCAGCCAAGAACCGGACAGGGGGCTTTCTGAAGCTTTCTTT
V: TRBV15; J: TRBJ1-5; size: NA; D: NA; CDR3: CATSRGGTAGNQPQHF; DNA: TGTGCCACCAGCAGGGGGGGGACGGCTGGTAATCAGCCCCAGCATTTT
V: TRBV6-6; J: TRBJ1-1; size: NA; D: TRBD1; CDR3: CASSSPGQGFNTEAFF; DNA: TGTGCCAGCAGTTCACCGGGACAGGGTTTCAACACTGAAGCTTTCTTT
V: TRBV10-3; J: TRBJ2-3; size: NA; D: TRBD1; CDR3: CAIRQGATDTQYF; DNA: TGTGCCATCCGACAGGGCGCCACAGATACGCAGTATTTT